The sequence of this T cell receptor (beta chain) was determined in a study of T-cell memory formation after mild COVID-19 (dated by TCRdb to about 2021). About the investigation overall: Most TCR sequence clusters were specific to one of the two donors. In a couple of donors, T-cell clones that expanded and contracted after mild COVID-19 were tracked by sequencing TCRalpha and TCRbeta repertoires over time. Two young, previously healthy adult volunteers made up the cohort, one male and one female.

General findings and caveats noted by the study authors: The study included only a couple of mild cases, and larger cohorts that include severe cases with pre-infection samples were judged to be necessary. Whether the second-wave clones peaking on day 37 were SARS-CoV-2 specific was not confirmed. Clones contracting from day 15 to 85 had balanced CD4/CD8 phenotypes, while a second wave expanding from day 15 to 37 was biased towards CD4+. Contracting CD4+ clones were located mainly in the CM and EM memory subsets, whereas CD8+ clones were found to be enriched in EMRA. Some responding clones were detected in pre-infection memory, which suggested that pre-existing cross-reactive memory T cells had joined the SARS-CoV-2 response.

Measured from the cysteine to the phenylalanine, the CDR3 is 14 residues long. The kept DNA is CDR3 alone, 42 bases in frame from the first base. The germline V gene supplies CDR1 SGHTA and CDR2 FQGNSA. Unmatched junction bases come to 7, with V trimmed by 5 bases and J by 7 bases. Details on this clonotype: Its antigen specificity is not known. It has no much larger one-base neighbor in the sample; base qualities were not kept.

Ficoll-Paque density gradient centrifugation was the method used to isolate PBMCs. Reads for this sample came from an Illumina NovaSeq 6000. TCRalpha and TCRbeta cDNA libraries were constructed by 5'RACE with constant-segment primers, with sample barcodes and unique molecular identifiers being introduced. RNA was extracted from every sample with Trizol reagent. Amplification of the libraries took two PCR steps, and the second step added a second sample barcode plus Illumina TruSeq adapters. Sequencing of libraries was performed on an Illumina NovaSeq with 2 x 150 bp paired-end reads. Concerning the study's data processing: Demultiplexing of reads and collapsing into UMI-guided consensus sequences were performed with migec v1.2.7. Using mixcr v2.1.11, the UMI consensuses were aligned to TRA and TRB V and J templates and assembled into clonotypes. A clonotype was counted as expanded or contracted only if both edgeR and NoisET called the change significant, with noise models trained on biological replicates. edgeR calls used a false discovery rate-adjusted p below 0.01 and a log2 fold-change threshold of 1. PCA with hierarchical clustering of max-normalized trajectories of the 1000 most abundant clonotypes was used as exploratory dynamics analysis. Each responding clone was given a CD4 or CD8 phenotype based on the CD4+ and CD8+ repertoires, which had been sequenced separately. Clones were called with MiXCR by TCRdb after fastp trimmed the public reads at Q25, and only in-frame beta chains were retained. A single entry per CDR3 protein holds the most common genes and DNA from its merged rows. TCRdb's processing, not the authors', yielded these V and J calls. A total of 250,000 to 300,000 distinct CDR3 sequences appear in this sample, around 15% of them only once. The ten biggest clones cover approximately 23% of the sample.

The specimen sequenced was PBMCs or a T cell subset sorted from them (not recorded which). This receptor was identified in a man between 18 and 29 years old who had mild COVID-19 (a few samples of this study predate the infection). The sample titles of this study are shuffled in the database, so cell type and time point are left out; the donor was told from shared clones. In this chain, TRBV7-2 is recombined with TRBJ2-1, with 8 middle bases fitting TRBD1. The DNA sequence follows: TGTGCCAGCAGCCTAAGACAGGGGAGAAATGAGCAGTTCTTC. This gives the protein CASSLRQGRNEQFF.